This T cell receptor (beta chain) was sequenced for a study of T cell changes during pregnancy in multiple sclerosis. This clone was recorded only once. Sequenced by immunoSEQ multiplex PCR; TCRdb stores in-frame clones only, minus some. The sample has around 100,000 clones; 90% to 95% are singletons. The CDR3 totals 15 residues. V was pared by 4 bases and J by 4 bases, with 9 bases of the junction left unmatched. Per germline, CDR1 SGHRS and CDR2 YFSETQ. The sequence came from a female donor with multiple sclerosis, enrolled in a pregnancy study. This chain links TRBV5-1 with TRBJ2-7, with TRBD2 identical over 9 bases. The material was peripheral blood, obtained in the third trimester of pregnancy. The CDR3 nucleotides are TGCGCCAGCAGCGAACCGCCTAGCGGGGTTTACGAGCAGTACTTC. Translating gives CASSEPPSGVYEQYF.